Below are 7 T cell receptor beta chains sequenced from a single sample in a study of OX40 agonist ivuxolimab in advanced cancers. Libraries were built with the immunoSEQ multiplex PCR assay. TCRdb holds this immuneACCESS table with in-frame rearrangements only. Some clones are missing; in checked studies, unresolved V genes explain under half, and the rest has no known cause. This sample holds around 50,000 clones; roughly 90% were observed only once. Roughly 0.67% of the sample rests with the top ten. Sequencing used CD4+ or CD8+ T cells sorted from blood, obtained in a trial of the OX40 agonist ivuxolimab. The source of these receptors is an adult with an advanced solid tumor such as melanoma, head and neck, liver or kidney cancer.

Note on this clone: A read error may explain this, as a much larger clone is one base away. This sample includes further DNA sequences coding for the same CDR3. The chain couples TRBV14 to TRBJ2-7; D ambiguous. The length of the CDR3 is 11 residues. Germline values: CDR1 SGHDN, CDR2 FVKESK. The germline V and J ends were trimmed by 3 bases and 3 bases, with 3 bases remaining between them. CDR3 residues: CASSQYYEQYF. The CDR3 bases are TGTGCCAGCAGCCAGTACTACGAGCAGTACTTC.

In its sample, this clone was seen a few times. The V call is TRBV9, the J call TRBJ2-7, with D unresolved. From germline, CDR1 is SGDLS and CDR2 YYNGEE. The CDR3 consists of 14 residues. V lost 4 bases and J 1 base, leaving 12 bases between the germline ends. For the CDR3, the DNA is TGTGCCAGCAGCCCAAGGACGCAGTCCTACGAGCAGTACTTC. Translating it yields CASSPRTQSYEQYF.

The chain couples TRBV13 to TRBJ2-1; TRBD2 matches 11 bases. CDR1 and CDR2 from the germline V gene are PRHDT and FYEKMQ (reference sequence). The CDR3 runs to 15 residues. The V segment lost 5 bases and the J segment 7 bases; nucleotides outside the gene matches: 7. For the CDR3, the DNA is TGTGCCAGCAGCCGGGGACTAGCGGACGGGAATGAGCAGTTCTTC. Translating it yields CASSRGLADGNEQFF.

This chain connects TRBV5-1 to TRBJ2-7, with 8 bases aligning to TRBD1. Trimming at V came to 0 bases and at J to 3 bases, leaving 2 bases not matched to a gene. Germline V CDR1 and CDR2: SGHRS, YFSETQ. The CDR3 loop spans 14 amino acids. As DNA, the CDR3 is TGCGCCAGCAGCTTGGGGACAGGGATCTACGAGCAGTACTTC. It specifies CASSLGTGIYEQYF.

This chain joins TRBV28 and TRBJ2-7, with D perhaps given as TRBD1 or TRBD2 (5 bases each). This CDR3 contains 14 residues. Deletions cut 5 bases from V and 0 bases from J, with 11 bases between. Per the germline V gene, CDR1 is MDHEN and CDR2 is SYDVKM. The CDR3 region is CASSPGTGSYEQYF. CDR3 sequence (DNA): TGTGCCAGCAGTCCCGGGACCGGCTCCTACGAGCAGTACTTC.

This chain uses TRBV5-1 with TRBJ2-1; tentatively, D is TRBD1 or TRBD2 (5 bases each). Germline loops: CDR1 SGHRS, CDR2 YFSETQ. The V end lost 3 bases, the J end lost 0 bases, and 10 bases lay between the germline ends. The CDR3 sequence is 15 residues long. In DNA form, the CDR3 reads TGCGCCAGCAGCTCGGGACGCACCTCCTACAATGAGCAGTTCTTC. Residues: CASSSGRTSYNEQFF.

This sequence joins TRBV2 and TRBJ1-5, with no clear D. In germline, CDR1 is SNHLY, CDR2 FYNNEI. CDR3 length equals 14 residues. Trimming took off 0 bases at V and 4 bases at J, with 7 bases between the two ends. The CDR3 here is CASSEALQNQPQHF. CDR3 coding DNA: TGTGCCAGCAGTGAAGCGCTCCAGAATCAGCCCCAGCATTTT. Full variable domain (remainder filled in from reference TRBV2 and TRBJ1-5): EPEVTQTPSHQVTQMGQEVILRCVPISNHLYFYWYRQILGQKVEFLVSFYNNEISEKSEIFDDQFSVERPDGSNFTLKIRSTKLEDSAMYFCASSEALQNQPQHFGDGTRLSIL.